This T cell receptor (beta chain) was identified in a study of shared clonotypes between healthy human individuals. Whole-study context: Each donor's CD8 memory used one plate, CD8 naive two, each CD4 subset three.

Looked up from germline, CDR1 is GTSNPN and CDR2 is SVGIG (reference sequence). This CDR3 contains 16 residues. Trimming removed 8 bases from V and 2 bases from J, with 24 bases in between. Some clones are missing from TCRdb's copy, which holds only in-frame ones; the method was immunoSEQ multiplex PCR. The sample gives over a million clones, roughly 97% of which show up once; more than 0.9% is in the top ten. Every donor, a Caucasian adult, lived in Nashville, Tennessee. This TCR came from a man aged 25 to 40 in good health. Source material: naive CD4+ T cells sorted from blood. Subset of the sample: CD45RA+ positively selected. The V gene is TRBV30, the J gene TRBJ1-2; maybe TRBD1 (6 bases). The CDR3 loop reads CAAVRRGWDTNYGYTF. The CDR3 bases are TGTGCCGCTGTAAGGAGGGGATGGGACACAAACTATGGCTACACCTTC. Full variable domain (outside the CDR3, taken from reference TRBV30 and TRBJ1-2): SQTIHQWPATLVQPVGSPLSLECTVEGTSNPNLYWYRQAAGRGLQLLFYSVGIGQISSEVPQNLSASRPQDRQFILSSKKLLLSDSGFYLCAAVRRGWDTNYGYTFGSGTRLTVV.